This T cell receptor beta chain was retrieved from a study of glioma-infiltrating T cells (dated by TCRdb to the mid-2010s). Broadly, across the study: TCR alpha- and beta-chain repertoires were sequenced from glioma tissue, non-neoplastic brain tissue and matched peripheral blood mononuclear cells. The paired cohort comprised three low-grade glioma patients, about eight primary glioblastoma patients and three non-glioma patients contributing non-neoplastic brain tissue. To measure divergence between tissue and blood T-cell populations, each tissue-infiltrating repertoire was compared with the peripheral blood repertoire of the same patient. Summary of the overall study and its limitations: VJ-independent divergence between tissue and blood was found to be below expectation in non-neoplastic patients but above expectation in all gliomas, particularly low-grade gliomas. Very few CDR3 sequences were shared between tissue and blood, attributed to high CDR3 diversity and limited sampling. Small numbers underpinned the group comparisons: about 8 glioblastoma patients, three low-grade glioma patients and three non-neoplastic patients.

CDR1 and CDR2, per the germline V gene (reference sequence), are SEHNR and FQNEAQ. There are 14 amino acids in the CDR3, from cysteine to phenylalanine inclusive. Of the read, only the CDR3 DNA is kept; its 42 bases are in frame from base 1. V drops 4 bases and J drops 0 bases, leaving 9 bases in between. The sample holds many counts of this clonotype. Its antigen has not been determined. One base away there is no much larger clone; base qualities are not given. The iRepertoire nested amplicon-rescue multiplex PCR (arm-PCR) platform was used to amplify TCR alpha and beta CDR3 regions from RNA. The input for one-step reverse transcription and amplification was 100-400 ng of either tissue mRNA or PBMC total RNA. Following bead purification, Illumina adapters were added by a secondary multiplex PCR, and libraries between 200 and 400 bp were gel-purified. Internal 6-nucleotide barcodes were carried by the libraries and were used for demultiplexing. Sequencing of the libraries was done on an Illumina MiSeq using 2x220 or 2x250 nucleotide paired-end reads. The published analysis was carried out like this. Paired reads were merged with FLASH 1.2.11 and aligned to the GRCh37 human genome with BWA-MEM before extracting TRA and TRB reads. An IMGT-derived reference of cassette sequences and CDR3 motifs, with pseudogenes included, was used for V and J assignment. Reads were translated in three frames, and productive CDR3s were defined by a C…FGXG motif without stop codons. Clonotypes were defined as unique combinations of V-J cassette pair and CDR3 amino acid sequence. Reads were filtered by Hamming distance, thresholded by each sample's sequence error rate in mapped regions. The raw public reads went through TCRdb reprocessing: fastp at Q25, MiXCR clone calling, in-frame beta chains kept. Records with the same CDR3 protein are collapsed into one entry carrying the most frequent genes and DNA. TCRdb assigned the V and J calls; the authors' analysis was not used. Recorded for this sample are fewer than 200,000 distinct CDR3 sequences; around 30% of them occurred a single time. The leading ten clones occupy 20% of the sample.

Sequencing was done on a sample of glioma tissue, nonneoplastic brain tissue, or PBMCs (not recorded which). This TCR was sampled from a human donor with low-grade glioma or glioblastoma, undergoing nonglioma brain surgery, or in good health (not recorded which). The chain couples TRBV7-9 to TRBJ2-5; the D gene assignment is ambiguous. The CDR3 loop reads CASSSRSNQETQYF. The DNA sequence follows: TGTGCCAGCAGCTCTCGATCGAACCAAGAGACCCAGTACTTC.